A selection of T cell receptor beta chains follows, all from one sample in a study of a mutant IDH1 vaccine in newly diagnosed glioma. Their antigens are not known. Data came from immunoSEQ multiplex PCR; TCRdb stores just in-frame clones and leaves some out. The profile shows 100,000 to 120,000 clones, roughly 90% of them singletons. The source material was PBMCs, sampled from a glioma patient whose treatment included an IDH1 peptide vaccine. Receptors were obtained from a woman between 50 and 59 years old with glioma. Each CDR3 is given with its conserved first and last residue. A D gene is named only where the DNA matches it firmly. Only some rows state a clone size, as once, few, many or a class for expanded clones.

clone_size	j_call	v_call	d_call	cdr3_nt	cdr3_aa
NA	TRBJ1-2	TRBV19	NA	TGTGCCAGTAGTATACGGGGGGGTGACGGCTACACCTTC	CASSIRGGDGYTF
NA	TRBJ1-2	TRBV27	TRBD1	TGTGCCAGCAGTCCTAGGGACAGGGGACGAAGTGGCTACACCTTC	CASSPRDRGRSGYTF
NA	TRBJ2-7	TRBV19	NA	TGTGCCAGTAGTTTCTCCCTAGGATCCTACGAGCAGTACTTC	CASSFSLGSYEQYF
NA	TRBJ1-6	TRBV30	NA	TGTGCCTTCGAGGGATTAGGTAATTCACCCCTCCACTTT	CAFEGLGNSPLHF
once	TRBJ2-1	TRBV10-3	TRBD2	TGTGCCATCAGCCCGGGGGCGGGAGGGCCTTATATTGAGCAGTTCTTC	CAISPGAGGPYIEQFF
NA	TRBJ1-4	TRBV27	NA	TGTGCCAGCAGTTCGCGACCCCCCGGGACCTTTAATGAAAAACTGTTTTTT	CASSSRPPGTFNEKLFF
NA	TRBJ1-6	TRBV20-1	NA	TGCAGTGGCAGGGATCGATCACCCCTCCACTTT	CSGRDRSPLHF
NA	TRBJ1-3	TRBV6-1	NA	TGTGCCAGCAGTGAAGTCCAGTCTACTACTGGAAACACCATATATTTT	CASSEVQSTTGNTIYF
NA	TRBJ2-1	TRBV11-2	TRBD1	TGTGCCAGCAGCTTAGCCAGGGGGACAGGGCCCGGTGAGCAGTTCTTC	CASSLARGTGPGEQFF
NA	TRBJ2-7	TRBV10-1	NA	TGCGCCAGCAGTCCGGGATTTGGCTCCTACGAGCAGTACTTC	CASSPGFGSYEQYF
NA	TRBJ2-7	TRBV19	TRBD1	TGTGCCAGTAGTATATCGTTCGACAGGGTTGCCTACGAGCAGTACTTC	CASSISFDRVAYEQYF
NA	TRBJ1-2	TRBV6-1	NA	TGTGCCAGCAGGTTTGACGAGGGCCTCTATGGCTACACCTTC	CASRFDEGLYGYTF
once	TRBJ2-3	TRBV29-1	NA	TGCAGCGGGGGCTTACGGGGAGCAGATACGCAGTATTTT	CSGGLRGADTQYF
NA	TRBJ2-1	TRBV27	NA	TGTGCCAGCAGTTCATACAGGGTCTTCGGGGGCAATGAGCAGTTCTTC	CASSSYRVFGGNEQFF
once	TRBJ2-3	TRBV4-1	TRBD2	TGCGCCAGCAGCCAAGGCACTAGCGGGAGGGTTACAGATACGCAGTATTTT	CASSQGTSGRVTDTQYF
NA	TRBJ1-5	TRBV19	NA	TGTGCCAGTAGTATTCAGGGCGATCAGCCCCAGCATTTT	CASSIQGDQPQHF
NA	TRBJ2-4	TRBV13	NA	TGTGCCAGCAGCTTGCGTCGGAGTAGTGGCGAGGGCAACATTCAGTACTTC	CASSLRRSSGEGNIQYF
once	TRBJ2-1	TRBV9	TRBD2	TGTGCCAGCAGCGTAGGGTCCTCCTTGACTAGCGGGAGATACAATGAGCAGTTCTTC	CASSVGSSLTSGRYNEQFF
NA	TRBJ2-7	TRBV10-3	TRBD1	TGTGCCATCAGTGACTACCCCGGGACAGACCAGTCCGAGCAGTACTTC	CAISDYPGTDQSEQYF
NA	TRBJ1-1	TRBV10-3	TRBD1	TGTGCCATCAGCCTCGTGACAGGGGGTTTGGGCACTGAAGCTTTCTTT	CAISLVTGGLGTEAFF
NA	TRBJ2-1	TRBV19	TRBD1	TGTGCCAGTAGTCCGACAGGGGTTGAGCAGTTCTTC	CASSPTGVEQFF
NA	TRBJ1-2	TRBV18	NA	TGTGCCAGCTCACCAGGGGATAACTATGGCTACACCTTC	CASSPGDNYGYTF
once	TRBJ2-1	TRBV9	NA	TGTGCCAGCAGCGCCCGGACTAACAATGAGCAGTTCTTC	CASSARTNNEQFF
NA	TRBJ2-5	TRBV5-1	NA	TGCGCCAGCAGCTTAGTCACCCAAGAGACCCAGTACTTC	CASSLVTQETQYF
NA	TRBJ2-1	TRBV5-6	NA	TGTGCCAGCAGCCTCCCAGGGGCAGGGGCTTACAATGAGCAGTTCTTC	CASSLPGAGAYNEQFF
NA	TRBJ1-2	TRBV27	NA	TGTGCCAGCAGTTCCAGGAGGATCGATGGCTACACCTTC	CASSSRRIDGYTF
few	TRBJ1-1	TRBV29-1	NA	TGCAGCGTTGGGTGGCAGGGCTTCATGAACACTGAAGCTTTCTTT	CSVGWQGFMNTEAFF
NA	TRBJ2-1	TRBV10-2	TRBD2	TGCGCCAGTTTAGCGGGGAAAAGGCAGTTCTTC	CASLAGKRQFF
NA	TRBJ1-2	TRBV28	TRBD1	TGTGCCAGCTCCGGGACAGCTTATGGCTACACCTTC	CASSGTAYGYTF
NA	TRBJ1-3	TRBV5-1	NA	TGCGCCAGCAGGGTGACGGGGGAGACAGGAAACACCATATATTTT	CASRVTGETGNTIYF
once	TRBJ2-3	TRBV2	NA	TGTGCCAGCAGTGCGGCAACTAGCACAGATACGCAGTATTTT	CASSAATSTDTQYF
NA	TRBJ2-7	TRBV18	TRBD2	TGTGCCAGCTCACCACCGGGAGGGGACGAGCAGTACTTC	CASSPPGGDEQYF
NA	TRBJ1-4	TRBV28	NA	TGTGCCAGCAGTCCCAACCCGTCTAATGAAAAACTGTTTTTT	CASSPNPSNEKLFF
once	TRBJ1-5	TRBV10-3	NA	TGTGCCATCAGTGAGTCGTATCTAGGGAGCAATCAGCCCCAGCATTTT	CAISESYLGSNQPQHF
NA	TRBJ1-1	TRBV5-1	NA	TGCGCCAGCAGCTTGGATCAGGGTTGGAACACTGAAGCTTTCTTT	CASSLDQGWNTEAFF
NA	TRBJ1-1	TRBV10-2	NA	TGCGCCAGCAGTGATCCGGCGGGGGTGAACACTGAAGCTTTCTTT	CASSDPAGVNTEAFF
NA	TRBJ2-5	TRBV5-4	TRBD2	TGTGCCAGCAGCTCTGTAGCGGGAGAGCTAGAGACCCAGTACTTC	CASSSVAGELETQYF
NA	TRBJ2-1	TRBV30	TRBD2	TGTGCCTGGAGTGACGGACTAGCGAACAATGAGCAGTTCTTC	CAWSDGLANNEQFF
NA	TRBJ2-1	TRBV11-2	TRBD2	TGTGCCAGCAGCACCCGGATTAGCGGGAGTATCTTCAATGAGCAGTTCTTC	CASSTRISGSIFNEQFF
NA	TRBJ1-2	TRBV28	TRBD1	TGTGCCAGCAGACAACAGGGGGAGCGCTACACCTTC	CASRQQGERYTF
NA	TRBJ2-7	TRBV6-5	TRBD1	TGTGCCAGCAGACTTACCGGGACAGGGTCCTACGAGCAGTACTTC	CASRLTGTGSYEQYF
NA	TRBJ1-2	TRBV2	NA	TGTGCCAGCAAGGCAGGATCTGACTATGGCTACACCTTC	CASKAGSDYGYTF
NA	TRBJ2-7	TRBV28	TRBD1	TGTGCCAGCACCTTGACAGGGCCGACCTACGAGCAGTACTTC	CASTLTGPTYEQYF
NA	TRBJ1-1	TRBV6-6	TRBD1	TGTGCCAGCAGGGGACAGCCGAACACTGAAGCTTTCTTT	CASRGQPNTEAFF
NA	TRBJ2-3	TRBV6-4	NA	TGTGCCAGCAGTGACTCGGCACATTTCACAGATACGCAGTATTTT	CASSDSAHFTDTQYF
NA	TRBJ1-1	TRBV27	TRBD1	TGTGCCAGCAGTTCTGGACAGGTCTCTGAAGCTTTCTTT	CASSSGQVSEAFF
NA	TRBJ2-2	TRBV5-1	NA	TGCGCCAGCAGCTTTGAAGGCAGGGGAGCCGGGGAGCTGTTTTTT	CASSFEGRGAGELFF
NA	TRBJ1-1	TRBV5-1	NA	TGCGCCAGCAGCTTGTTAGGCCGACCGTCGAGGTCGGTGAGGGGGACGGCCACTGAAGCTTTCTTT	CASSLLGRPSRSVRGTATEAFF
NA	TRBJ2-7	TRBV11-1	TRBD1	TGTGCCAGCAGCTTAGGCACAGGGGGCACGCACAGCGAGCAGTACTTC	CASSLGTGGTHSEQYF
once	TRBJ2-3	TRBV10-1	NA	TGCGCCAGCAGCAACGCGGACACTCGAGATACGCAGTATTTT	CASSNADTRDTQYF
NA	TRBJ1-1	TRBV23-1	NA	TGCGCCAGCAGTCAACTCGTGAACACTGAAGCTTTCTTT	CASSQLVNTEAFF
NA	TRBJ1-2	TRBV7-2	NA	TGTGCCAGCAGCTTAGCCTCCGGCGGGCCGTATGGCTACACCTTC	CASSLASGGPYGYTF
NA	TRBJ2-3	TRBV6-6	TRBD1	TGTGCCAGCAGCCCCCCAGGGGGCGCAGATACGCAGTATTTT	CASSPPGGADTQYF
NA	TRBJ2-1	TRBV7-9	TRBD2	TGTGCCAGCAGCTTGGGACTAGCGGCCCCCAGGCAGTTCTTC	CASSLGLAAPRQFF
once	TRBJ2-1	TRBV5-1	NA	TGCGCCAGCAGCTTAGCCTATGAGCAGTTCTTC	CASSLAYEQFF
NA	TRBJ2-6	TRBV7-9	TRBD2	TGTGCCAGCAGCCCGGGACTAGCGCTTTTCTCTGGGGCCAACGTCCTGACTTTC	CASSPGLALFSGANVLTF
NA	TRBJ2-7	TRBV7-8	NA	TGTGCCAGCAGCTCCTGGACGCGTGCCTACGAGCAGTACTTC	CASSSWTRAYEQYF
NA	TRBJ1-1	TRBV19	TRBD1	TGTGCCAGTAACAGACCGGGACAGGGCGTACGGAACACTGAAGCTTTCTTT	CASNRPGQGVRNTEAFF
NA	TRBJ2-7	TRBV18	NA	TGTGCCAGCTCATCCCCAGCGACCTACGAGCAGTACTTC	CASSSPATYEQYF
few	TRBJ1-1	TRBV30	NA	TGTGCCTGGAATACAGGGACTCTCTCTGAAGCTTTCTTT	CAWNTGTLSEAFF